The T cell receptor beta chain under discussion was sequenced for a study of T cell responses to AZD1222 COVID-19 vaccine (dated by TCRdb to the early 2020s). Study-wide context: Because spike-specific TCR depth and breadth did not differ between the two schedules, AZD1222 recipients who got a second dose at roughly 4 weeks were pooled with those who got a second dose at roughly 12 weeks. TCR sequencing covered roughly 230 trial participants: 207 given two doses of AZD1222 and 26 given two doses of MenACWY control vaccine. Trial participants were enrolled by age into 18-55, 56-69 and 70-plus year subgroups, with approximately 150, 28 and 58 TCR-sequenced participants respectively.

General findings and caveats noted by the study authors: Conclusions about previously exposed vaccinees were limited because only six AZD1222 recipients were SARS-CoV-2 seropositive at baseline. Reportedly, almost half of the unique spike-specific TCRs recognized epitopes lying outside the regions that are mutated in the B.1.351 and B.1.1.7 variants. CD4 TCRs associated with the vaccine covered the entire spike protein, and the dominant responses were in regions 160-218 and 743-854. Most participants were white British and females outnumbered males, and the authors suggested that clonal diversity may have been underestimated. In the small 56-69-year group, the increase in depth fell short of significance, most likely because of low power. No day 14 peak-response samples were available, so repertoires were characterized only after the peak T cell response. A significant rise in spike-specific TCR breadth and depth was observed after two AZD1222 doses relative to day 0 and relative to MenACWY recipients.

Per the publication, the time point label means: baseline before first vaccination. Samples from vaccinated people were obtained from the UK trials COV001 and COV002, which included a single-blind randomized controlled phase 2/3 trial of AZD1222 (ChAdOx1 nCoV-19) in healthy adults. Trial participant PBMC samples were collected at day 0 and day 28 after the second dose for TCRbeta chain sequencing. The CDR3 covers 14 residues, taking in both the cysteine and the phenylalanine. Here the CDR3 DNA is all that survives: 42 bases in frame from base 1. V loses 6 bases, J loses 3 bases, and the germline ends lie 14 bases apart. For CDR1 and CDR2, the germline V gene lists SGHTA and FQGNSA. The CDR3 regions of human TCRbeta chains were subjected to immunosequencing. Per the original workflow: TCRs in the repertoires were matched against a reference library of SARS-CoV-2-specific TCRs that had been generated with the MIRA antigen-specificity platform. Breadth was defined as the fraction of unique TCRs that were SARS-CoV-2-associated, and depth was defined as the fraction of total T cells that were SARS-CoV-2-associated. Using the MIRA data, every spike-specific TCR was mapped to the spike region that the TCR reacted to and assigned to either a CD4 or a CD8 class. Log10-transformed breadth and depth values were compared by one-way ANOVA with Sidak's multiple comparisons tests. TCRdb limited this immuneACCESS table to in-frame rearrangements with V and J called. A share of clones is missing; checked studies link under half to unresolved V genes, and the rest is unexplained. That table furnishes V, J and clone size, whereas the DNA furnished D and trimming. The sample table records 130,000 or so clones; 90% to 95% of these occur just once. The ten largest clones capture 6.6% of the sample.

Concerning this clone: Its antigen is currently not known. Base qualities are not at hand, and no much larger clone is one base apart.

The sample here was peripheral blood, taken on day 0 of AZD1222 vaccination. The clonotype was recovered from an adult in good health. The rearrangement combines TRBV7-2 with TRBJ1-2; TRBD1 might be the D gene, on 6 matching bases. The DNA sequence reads TGTGCCAGCAGTCAACGGGCAGGGGACTATGGCTACACCTTC. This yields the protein CASSQRAGDYGYTF.